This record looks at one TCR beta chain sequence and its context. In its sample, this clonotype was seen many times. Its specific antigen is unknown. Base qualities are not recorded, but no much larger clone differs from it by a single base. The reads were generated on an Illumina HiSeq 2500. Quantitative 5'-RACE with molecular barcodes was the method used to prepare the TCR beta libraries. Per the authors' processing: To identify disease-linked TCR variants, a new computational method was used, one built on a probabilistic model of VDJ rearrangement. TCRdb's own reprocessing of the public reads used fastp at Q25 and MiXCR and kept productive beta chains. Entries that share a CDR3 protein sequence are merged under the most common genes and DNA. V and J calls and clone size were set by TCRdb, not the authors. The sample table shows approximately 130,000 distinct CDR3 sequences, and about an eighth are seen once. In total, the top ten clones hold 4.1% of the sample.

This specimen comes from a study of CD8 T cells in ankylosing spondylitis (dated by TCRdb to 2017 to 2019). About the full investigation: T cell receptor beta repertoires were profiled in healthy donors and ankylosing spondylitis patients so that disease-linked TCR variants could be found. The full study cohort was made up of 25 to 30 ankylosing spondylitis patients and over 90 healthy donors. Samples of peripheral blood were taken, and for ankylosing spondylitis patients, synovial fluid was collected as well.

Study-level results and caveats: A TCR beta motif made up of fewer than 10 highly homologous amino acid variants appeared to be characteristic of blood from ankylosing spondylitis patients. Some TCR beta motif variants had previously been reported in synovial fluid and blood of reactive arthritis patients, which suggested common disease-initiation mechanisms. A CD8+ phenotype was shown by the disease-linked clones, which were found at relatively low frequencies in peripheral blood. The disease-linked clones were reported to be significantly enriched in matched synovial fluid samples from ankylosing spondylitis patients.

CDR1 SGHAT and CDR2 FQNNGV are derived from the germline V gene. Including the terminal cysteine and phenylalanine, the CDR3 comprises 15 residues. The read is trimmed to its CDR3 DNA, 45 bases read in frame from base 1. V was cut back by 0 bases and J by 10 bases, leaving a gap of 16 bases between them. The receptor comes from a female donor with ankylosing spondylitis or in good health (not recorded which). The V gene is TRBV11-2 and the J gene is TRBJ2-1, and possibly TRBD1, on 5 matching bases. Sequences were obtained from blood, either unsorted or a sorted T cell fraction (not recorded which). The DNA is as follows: TGTGCCAGCAGCTTAGACCTAGAAAGACAGAAGGAGCAGTTCTTC. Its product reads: CASSLDLERQKEQFF.